The T cell receptor (beta chain) described here comes from a study of control samples from healthy donors and cancer patients. Only in-frame clones appear in the TCRdb table, and some are missing; sequencing was by immunoSEQ multiplex PCR. The table has about 92,000 clones, approximately 78% seen once. Trimming removed 8 bases from V and 5 bases from J, with 19 bases in between. CDR1 is KGHSH and CDR2 is LQKENI in the germline V gene. The CDR3 length is 14 residues. V gene TRBV18 combines with J gene TRBJ2-7, with no clear D. The receptor's source is a woman aged 55 to 70 in good health. Sample: blood. The CDR3, as DNA: TGTGCCAGCGCGGCCCGTGGGGTTTTGGACGAGCAGTACTTC. Residues: CASAARGVLDEQYF.